These 6 T cell receptor beta chains came from one sample sequenced in a study of identical twins. Via MiXCR, TCRdb re-called the 5' RACE reads, giving one row per CDR3 protein. The data hold more than 600,000 distinct CDR3 sequences, with roughly 20% observed a single time. This sample was shared with a second study, whose subject was T cells expressing NK-cell markers.

The sequenced sample was PBMCs. Receptors originate from a woman aged 18 to 35 in good health.

This sequence joins TRBV9 and TRBJ2-1; D is uncertain. This CDR3 comprises 16 residues. Trimming took 0 bases from V and 3 from J, leaving 13 bases between them. Germline V lookup: CDR1 SGDLS, CDR2 YYNGEE. The CDR3 sequence is CASSVGTTGSYNEQFF. CDR3 sequence (DNA): TGTGCCAGCAGCGTAGGGACCACCGGCAGCTACAATGAGCAGTTCTTC.

The gene calls are TRBV29-1 and TRBJ2-1; TRBD2 matches 8 bases. This CDR3 is 13 amino acids long. The germline V gene has CDR1 SQVTM and CDR2 ANQGSEA. The J segment lost 9 bases and the V segment lost 7 bases, leaving 11 bases of the junction unmatched. DNA for the CDR3: TGCAGCGGGGGAACTAGCGGCGCCGGTGAGCAGTTCTTC. Translation: CSGGTSGAGEQFF.

This clonotype has more than one count but fewer than ten. The chain is built from TRBV18 and TRBJ2-3; TRBD2 matches 8 bases. The V gene's germline CDR1 is KGHSH and CDR2 LQKENI. V shed 2 bases and J 5 bases; nucleotides not matched to a gene: 6. The CDR3 extends over 15 amino acids. CDR3 residues: CASSPEAGGEDTQYF. As DNA, the CDR3 is TGTGCCAGCTCACCAGAGGCGGGGGGCGAAGATACGCAGTATTTT.

The chain has TRBV2 and TRBJ2-7, with 7 bases fitting TRBD1. This CDR3 region has 16 residues. CDR1 is SNHLY and CDR2 is FYNNEI in the germline V gene. The J segment lost 3 bases and the V segment lost 4 bases, leaving 12 bases of the junction unmatched. The CDR3 DNA follows: TGTGCCAGCAGTGCCTACCGGGACAGTCGATTCTACGAGCAGTACTTC. Translating gives CASSAYRDSRFYEQYF.

The table lists this clonotype with a few counts. The CDR3 region has the DNA TGCGCCAGCAGTTCTCGACCCGGACAGAGCTCCTACGAGCAGTACTTC. Translated, it gives CASSSRPGQSSYEQYF. The V gene is TRBV5-1, the J gene TRBJ2-7, with D possibly being TRBD1 (6 bases). The CDR3 covers 16 residues. The V gene's germline CDR1 is SGHRS and CDR2 YFSETQ. Between the trimmed V and J ends, which lost 5 bases and 0 bases, there was a span of 18 bases.

This clonotype was seen more than once but under ten times. J is TRBJ2-7 and V is TRBV6-5, with D uncertain. Trimming left V 4 bases short and J 6 bases short, with 16 bases between. This CDR3 is built from 14 residues. Germline V CDR1 and CDR2: MNHEY, SVGAGI. This CDR3 is CASSLGNGKIEQYF. The CDR3 DNA is TGTGCCAGCAGTTTAGGGAATGGAAAGATCGAGCAGTACTTC.